The 9 T cell receptor beta chains below all came from one sample that was sequenced in a study of T cells in Graves' hyperthyroidism and ophthalmopathy. The TCR beta CDR3 regions underwent amplification using RNA transcripts as the source. HTBI primers were the set used in a first-round RT-PCR of the TCR CDR3. One entry per CDR3 protein results from TCRdb running MiXCR on the multiplex PCR reads. The repertoire includes hundreds of thousands of distinct CDR3 sequences, 35% to 55% of them detected once, and roughly 8.2% sits in the top ten. Sequencing used peripheral blood or thyroid tissue (not recorded which). All receptors derive from a woman between 18 and 30 years old with Graves' hyperthyroidism.

This clonotype was observed many times. The chain joins TRBV7-2 to TRBJ2-2; D not certain. The length of the CDR3 is 14 residues. V was pared by 5 bases and J by 4 bases, with 11 bases between. Germline lookup yields CDR1 SGHTA and CDR2 FQGNSA. CDR3 in DNA: TGTGCCAGCAGCCCACACCGATCCACCGGGGAGCTGTTTTTT. Translation gives CASSPHRSTGELFF.

As regards this clonotype: A single base separates this from a much larger clone, so it may be a read error. V is TRBV10-3 and J is TRBJ2-7, with 10 positions matching TRBD1. Germline assignment: CDR1 ENHRY and CDR2 SYGVKD. This CDR3 has 16 amino acids. The CDR3 region is CAISGGTGVLSYEKYF. DNA of the CDR3: TGTGCCATCAGTGGAGGGACAGGGGTCCTCTCCTACGAGAAGTACTTC.

This sequence joins TRBV6-6 and TRBJ1-2, with D possibly matching TRBD1 (6 bases). This CDR3 is 14 amino acids long. Trimming cost V 7 bases and J 8 bases, with 20 bases left between them. From germline, CDR1 is MNHNY and CDR2 SVGAGI (reference sequence). In DNA, the CDR3 is TGTGCCAGCACCGAGGACAGTAAAACAGGGGGCTACACCTTC. Residues: CASTEDSKTGGYTF.

The chain uses TRBV7-9 and TRBJ2-6; D perhaps matches TRBD2 (6 bases). Germline loops: CDR1 SEHNR, CDR2 FQNEAQ (reference sequence). This CDR3 contains 17 residues. Trimming removed 1 base at V and 4 bases at J, with 14 bases between. CDR3 DNA sequence: TGTGCCAGCAGCTTAGAGGGGTTAGCGGCAGGGGCCAACGTCCTGACTTTC. This codes for CASSLEGLAAGANVLTF.

The chain uses TRBV29-1 and TRBJ1-5; TRBD1 might be the D (6 bases). The CDR3 runs 14 residues. V lost 8 bases, J lost 2 bases, and 16 bases lay in between. The germline V gene encodes CDR1 SQVTM and CDR2 ANQGSEA. The CDR3, as DNA: TGCAGCAGTTCCTACAGGGATGGCAATCAGCCCCAGCATTTT. Encoded protein: CSSSYRDGNQPQHF.

This clonotype was observed at least ten times. The chain has TRBV5-5 and TRBJ2-7, with D perhaps matching TRBD1 (6 bases). V gave up 4 bases and J gave up 1 base, with 12 bases separating them. The CDR3 extends over 14 amino acids. Germline loops: CDR1 SGHKS, CDR2 YYEKEE (reference sequence). The CDR3 reads CASSLDRLSYEQYF. DNA of the CDR3: TGTGCCAGCAGCCTTGACAGGCTATCCTACGAGCAGTACTTC. Looking up the rest from reference TRBV5-5 and TRBJ2-7 gives the full variable domain: DAGVTQSPTHLIKTRGQQVTLRCSPISGHKSVSWYQQVLGQGPQFIFQYYEKEERGRGNFPDRFSARQFPNYSSELNVNALLLGDSALYLCASSLDRLSYEQYFGPGTRLTVT.

This clonotype was recorded at least ten times. The V and J genes are TRBV10-2 and TRBJ1-2; unclear D gene. This CDR3 comprises 13 residues. With 8 bases removed from V and 3 bases from J, the gap between germline ends came to 13 bases. CDR1 and CDR2 (germline): WSHSY, SAAADI. The CDR3 DNA is TGCGCCAGCCTACCCCACGGCCACTATGGCTACACCTTC. This gives the protein CASLPHGHYGYTF.

A few counts support this clonotype. The chain employs TRBV20-1 and TRBJ1-1; D uncertain. In germline, CDR1 is DFQATT, CDR2 SNEGSKA (reference sequence). This CDR3 comprises 13 residues. The V and J ends lost 5 bases and 0 bases respectively, with 10 bases between them. The CDR3 protein is CSAAEAMNTEAFF. The CDR3, as DNA: TGCAGTGCTGCCGAGGCGATGAACACTGAAGCTTTCTTT.

In DNA form, the CDR3 reads TGTGCCACCAGGTATTCAGGACAGGGCGGGCAGCCCCTCCACTTT. Residues: CATRYSGQGGQPLHF. V and J are TRBV15 and TRBJ1-6; 8 bases are a match to TRBD1. V gave up 6 bases and J gave up 13 bases; unmatched junction bases: 14. The CDR3 length is 15 residues. Per germline, CDR1 LNHNV and CDR2 YYDKDF (reference sequence).